The 18 T cell receptor beta chains in this list originate from one sample, sequenced in a study of PD-1 blockade in classical Hodgkin lymphoma. Autologous stem cell transplantation was followed by relapse in every patient, and brentuximab vedotin exposure varied. Assay used: immunoSEQ multiplex PCR; TCRdb lists only in-frame clones, some missing. Found here are fewer than 25,000 clones, about 68% of them singletons; the top ten hold about 22%. This specimen consisted of peripheral blood mononuclear cells (PBMCs), obtained at baseline. The receptors were gathered from a human donor with classical Hodgkin lymphoma.

The chain is built from TRBV29-1 and TRBJ2-2; the match to TRBD1 covers 9 bases. The germline V gene has CDR1 SQVTM and CDR2 ANQGSEA. The CDR3 is made up of 14 amino acids. Trimming took 8 bases from V and 6 from J; bases not matched to a gene: 10. CDR3: CSTRQGGTAGELFF. CDR3 DNA: TGCAGCACACGACAGGGGGGGACAGCCGGGGAGCTGTTTTTT.

By proportion, this clone is medium-sized. Other nucleotide sequences in the sample specify the same CDR3. The chain employs TRBV5-8 and TRBJ1-5, with a tentative D call TRBD1 (5 bases). This CDR3 comprises 15 residues. V was clipped by 1 base and J by 0 bases, with 8 bases between them. Germline assignment: CDR1 SGHTS and CDR2 YDEGEE. The CDR3 DNA reads as TGTGCCAGCAGCTTGCAGGGTTATAGCAATCAGCCCCAGCATTTT. Amino acids: CASSLQGYSNQPQHF.

The genes are TRBV19 and TRBJ1-4, with 7 bases that match TRBD1. The V gene end was trimmed by 7 bases and the J gene end by 6 bases; junction bases not matched to a gene: 14. This CDR3 region has 16 residues. CDR1 and CDR2 (germline): LNHDA, SQIVND (reference sequence). CDR3 region: CASTQIRTGGDEKLFF. The CDR3 coding sequence is TGTGCCAGTACCCAAATCCGGACAGGAGGGGATGAAAAACTGTTTTTT. Full variable domain (rest looked up from reference TRBV19 and TRBJ1-4): DGGITQSPKYLFRKEGQNVTLSCEQNLNHDAMYWYRQDPGQGLRLIYYSQIVNDFQKGDIAEGYSVSREKKESFPLTVTSAQKNPTAFYLCASTQIRTGGDEKLFFGSGTQLSVL.

The chain recombines TRBV28 with TRBJ1-5; perhaps TRBD1 as D (6 bases). The germline V gene has CDR1 MDHEN and CDR2 SYDVKM. V was trimmed by 7 bases and J by 4 bases, leaving 17 bases between them. The CDR3 extends over 15 amino acids. This CDR3 is CASTWGQAINQPQHF. As DNA, the CDR3 is TGTGCCAGCACCTGGGGGCAGGCAATAAATCAGCCCCAGCATTTT.

V is TRBV18 and J is TRBJ1-3; D remains ambiguous. V dropped 1 base and J dropped 2 bases, with 9 bases sitting between them. Germline CDR1 and CDR2: KGHSH and LQKENI. The CDR3 spans 15 residues. The CDR3 DNA is TGTGCCAGCTCACCACGGCAAGGAGCTGGAAACACCATATATTTT. Protein: CASSPRQGAGNTIYF.

A note on this clone: The same CDR3 arises from other DNA sequences in this sample as well. The chain is built from TRBV5-1 and TRBJ1-2, with a weak D call TRBD1 (5 bases). V was clipped by 2 bases and J by 1 base, with 6 bases between them. The CDR3 is 13 amino acids. Germline CDR1 and CDR2: SGHRS and YFSETQ. The DNA of the CDR3 is TGCGCCAGCAGCTTAGGGGTTAACTATGGCTACACCTTC. This gives the protein CASSLGVNYGYTF.

The V and J genes are TRBV6-5 and TRBJ1-1; D is perhaps TRBD1 (5 bases). Trimming removed 2 bases at V and 4 bases at J, with 14 bases between. This CDR3 is 15 amino acids long. Germline CDR1 is MNHEY and CDR2 is SVGAGI. In DNA, the CDR3 is TGTGCCAGCAGTTACGGAGTAGGGGTTGTCACTGAAGCTTTCTTT. This translates into CASSYGVGVVTEAFF.

This clone was counted between two and nine times. The rearrangement joins TRBV28 to TRBJ1-4; D call uncertain. CDR1 and CDR2 from the germline V gene are MDHEN and SYDVKM. The CDR3 totals 15 residues. V was cut by 7 bases and J by 7 bases, with 19 bases left in between. CDR3 DNA sequence: TGTGCCAGCACAGTTTTAATGCAGACCAGTGAAAAACTGTTTTTT. This gives the protein CASTVLMQTSEKLFF.

V is TRBV6-1 and J is TRBJ1-5, with D possibly matching TRBD1 (6 bases). The V end was cut by 3 bases, the J end by 4 bases, with 16 bases between. CDR1 MNHNS and CDR2 SASEGT come from the germline V gene. CDR3 length equals 16 residues. In nucleotides, the CDR3 is TGTGCCAGCAGTGAGTTCTCCGGGGGCGGGAATCAGCCCCAGCATTTT. Its protein is CASSEFSGGGNQPQHF.

This chain uses TRBV9 with TRBJ2-2; D not resolved. Germline V gene lookup returns CDR1 SGDLS and CDR2 YYNGEE. V lost 1 base and J lost 5, with 6 bases in between. The CDR3 is 13 residues long. CDR3 in DNA: TGTGCCAGCAGCGTATGGGCTACCGGGGAGCTGTTTTTT. Its translation: CASSVWATGELFF.

The chain recombines TRBV7-3 with TRBJ2-1, with 7 nucleotides matching TRBD1. The CDR3 is 14 residues long. Per the germline V gene, CDR1 is SGHTA and CDR2 is FQGTGA. Germline trimming cut 1 base from V and 10 bases from J; bases unmatched to any gene: 7. In DNA, the CDR3 is TGTGCCAGCAGCTTAAACGACAGGGTTGGAGAGCAGTTCTTC. Amino acids: CASSLNDRVGEQFF.

This clone came up a few times. This sample also contains other DNA sequences that code for the same CDR3. This chain uses TRBV5-1 with TRBJ1-1; 8 bases line up with TRBD1. This CDR3 has 13 amino acids. V was clipped by 4 bases and J by 3 bases; unmatched bases: 2. Germline CDR1 and CDR2: SGHRS and YFSETQ. The CDR3 DNA is TGCGCCAGCAGCCCGACAGGGGACACTGAAGCTTTCTTT. Translated, it gives CASSPTGDTEAFF.

Judged by abundance, this clone is medium-sized (0.01 to 0.1%). The J gene is TRBJ1-1, the V gene TRBV6-5; no firm D call. V lost 2 bases and J lost 0, with 1 base in between. The CDR3 is 12 residues long. Germline V lookup: CDR1 MNHEY, CDR2 SVGAGI. The CDR3 is CASSYMNTEAFF. Here the CDR3 DNA reads TGTGCCAGCAGTTACATGAACACTGAAGCTTTCTTT.

CDR3 amino acids: CASSLYSPLHF. CDR3 bases: TGTGCCAGCAGTCTTTATTCACCCCTCCACTTT. This chain joins TRBV28 and TRBJ1-6, with D unresolved. The CDR3 has 11 residues. V was clipped by 5 bases and J by 8 bases, with 4 bases between them. CDR1 is MDHEN, CDR2 SYDVKM, per germline.

This clone was observed many times. This sequence joins TRBV18 and TRBJ1-1; D is possibly TRBD1 (5 bases). Trimming stripped 0 bases from V and 5 bases from J, with 10 bases between. From germline, CDR1 is KGHSH and CDR2 LQKENI. The CDR3 runs to 14 residues. This CDR3 reads CASSPPGLQTEAFF. As DNA, the CDR3 is TGTGCCAGCTCACCACCGGGGCTCCAAACTGAAGCTTTCTTT.

In its sample, this clone was seen a few times. This chain links TRBV14 with TRBJ1-1; TRBD1 might be the D (6 bases). The CDR3 is 13 amino acids. The germline V gene encodes CDR1 SGHDN and CDR2 FVKESK. V lost 6 bases and J lost 1, with 9 bases in between. CDR3 in amino acids: CASRVQGNTEAFF. The DNA for the CDR3 is TGTGCCAGCAGAGTACAGGGGAACACTGAAGCTTTCTTT. The whole variable domain, remainder taken from reference TRBV14 and TRBJ1-1, is EAGVTQFPSHSVIEKGQTVTLRCDPISGHDNLYWYRRVMGKEIKFLLHFVKESKQDESGMPNNRFLAERTGGTYSTLKVQPAELEDSGVYFCASRVQGNTEAFFGQGTRLTVV.

The V and J genes are TRBV13 and TRBJ2-7; 9 bases align to TRBD1. Germline CDR1 PRHDT, CDR2 FYEKMQ (reference sequence). Germline trimming cut 7 bases from V and 5 bases from J; bases unmatched to any gene: 6. This CDR3 has 13 residues. The CDR3 nucleotides are TGTGCCAGCACGGACAGGGGTCGAAACGAGCAGTACTTC. Protein sequence: CASTDRGRNEQYF.

The chain is built from TRBV5-6 and TRBJ1-5, with TRBD1 matching over 7 bases. There are 12 residues in the CDR3. Germline assignment: CDR1 SGHDT and CDR2 YYEEEE. Trimming cost V 5 bases and J 8 bases; bases outside gene matches: 4. DNA for the CDR3: TGTGCCAGCAGTCAACAGGGGAAGCCCCAGCATTTT. Translated: CASSQQGKPQHF.